This T cell receptor beta chain was sequenced in a study of blood T cell repertoires in COVID-19. The ends lost 2 bases at V and 8 bases at J; junction bases unmatched: 4. The CDR3 runs to 15 residues. Germline CDR1 is MDHEN and CDR2 is SYDVKM. Here immunoSEQ multiplex PCR was the method, and the copy in TCRdb shows in-frame clones only, minus some. The table has 200,000 to 250,000 clones, around 84% seen once. Sequencing was performed on peripheral blood. V is TRBV28 and J is TRBJ2-3; 13 bases map to TRBD2. This TCR derives from a woman aged 80 or over with active or convalescent COVID-19. CDR3 region: CASSLATSGGRTQYF. For the CDR3, the DNA is TGTGCCAGCAGTTTAGCGACTAGCGGGGGGCGTACGCAGTATTTT.